Here is one T cell receptor (beta chain) with its context. The antigen is undetermined. The trim removed 4 bases at V and 6 bases at J, leaving 6 bases unmatched. The CDR3 covers 15 residues. The germline V gene has CDR1 SGHNT and CDR2 YYREEE (reference sequence). The data originate from a study of OX40 agonist ivuxolimab in advanced cancers. Overall study context: An agonistic human IgG2 monoclonal antibody against OX40 (CD134) was given. Findings and caveats of the study: The mean number of expanded clones was higher in CD8+ T cells than in CD4+.

Data came from immunoSEQ multiplex PCR; TCRdb stores just in-frame clones and leaves some out. The table includes tens of thousands of clones, about 87% detected once. The V and J genes are TRBV5-4 and TRBJ2-2; 10 positions match TRBD2. The material sequenced was CD4+ or CD8+ T cells sorted from blood, taken in a trial of the OX40 agonist ivuxolimab. This sequence originates from an adult with an advanced solid tumor such as melanoma, head and neck, liver or kidney cancer. The CDR3 region is CASSPRAGGPGELFF. DNA of the CDR3: TGTGCCAGCAGCCCACGAGCGGGGGGGCCCGGGGAGCTGTTTTTT.